The 24 T cell receptor beta chains reported below all come from one sample, sequenced in a study of siplizumab effects on memory and regulatory T cells. Profiling relied on immunoSEQ multiplex PCR, and the TCRdb table lists in-frame clones only, not all of them. This table holds 75,000 to 95,000 clones, approximately 90% found once. Sample: CD4+ T cells sorted from blood. Receptors were obtained from a human donor in good health.

This chain connects TRBV7-8 to TRBJ1-5; D is uncertain. With 1 base removed from V and 4 bases from J, the gap between germline ends came to 11 bases. The CDR3 spans 15 residues. Germline V gene lookup returns CDR1 SGHVS and CDR2 FQNEAQ. The chain's CDR3 is CASSLGPLWNQPQHF. In nucleotides, the CDR3 is TGTGCCAGCAGCTTAGGGCCCCTATGGAATCAGCCCCAGCATTTT.

The chain uses TRBV7-8 and TRBJ2-7; D not resolved. The V end lost 0 bases, the J end lost 2 bases, and 8 bases lay between the germline ends. From germline, CDR1 is SGHVS and CDR2 FQNEAQ. CDR3 length: 14 residues. DNA of the CDR3: TGTGCCAGCAGCTTAGCCGTCGTAACCTACGAGCAGTACTTC. Its translation is CASSLAVVTYEQYF. Filled out from reference TRBV7-8 and TRBJ2-7, the complete variable domain reads GAGVSQSPRYKVAKRGQDVALRCDPISGHVSLFWYQQALGQGPEFLTYFQNEAQLDKSGLPSDRFFAERPEGSVSTLKIQRTQQEDSAVYLCASSLAVVTYEQYFGPGTRLTVT.

The chain combines TRBV25-1 with TRBJ2-1; TRBD1 is a possible D gene (7 bases). The CDR3 loop spans 16 amino acids. Between the trimmed V and J ends, which lost 2 bases and 9 bases, there was a span of 20 bases. Looked up from germline, CDR1 is MGHDK and CDR2 is SYGVNS. The CDR3 loop is CASSEIGAGGTAEQFF. For the CDR3, the DNA is TGTGCCAGCAGTGAAATCGGGGCTGGCGGGACAGCTGAGCAGTTCTTC.

This CDR3 is CASSKGTGGIVREKLFF. CDR3 bases: TGCGCCAGCAGCAAAGGGACAGGGGGCATCGTACGGGAAAAACTGTTTTTT. The chain has TRBV4-1 and TRBJ1-4, with 12 bases that match TRBD1. The length of the CDR3 is 17 residues. Losses at the gene ends were 5 bases for V and 8 bases for J; bases not matched to a gene: 12. Germline lookup yields CDR1 MGHRA and CDR2 YSYEKL.

This sequence joins TRBV7-2 and TRBJ2-5, with 11 bases fitting TRBD2. This CDR3 has 15 amino acids. Germline CDR1 is SGHTA and CDR2 is FQGNSA. The trim removed 2 bases at V and 5 bases at J, leaving 4 bases unmatched. The CDR3 bases are TGTGCCAGCAGCTTATCTAGCGGGAGGAGGGAGACCCAGTACTTC. This translates into CASSLSSGRRETQYF.

Notes on this clone: The junction and the germline gene differ at one end; a read error may be behind it. The gene calls are TRBV5-1 and TRBJ2-7; 9 bases match TRBD2. The CDR3 extends over 17 amino acids. Germline lookup yields CDR1 SGHRS and CDR2 YFSETQ. The CDR3: CASSLDAGGNPSHEQYF. The CDR3, as DNA: TGCGCCAGCAGCTTGGACGCGGGGGGGAACCCCTCCCACGAGCAGTACTTC. The full variable domain, with the rest looked up from reference TRBV5-1 and TRBJ2-7, is KAGVTQTPRYLIKTRGQQVTLSCSPISGHRSVSWYQQTPGQGLQFLFEYFSETQRNKGNFPGRFSGRQFSNSRSEMNVSTLELGDSALYLCASSLDAGGNPSHEQYFGPGTRLTVT.

The rearrangement links TRBV19 to TRBJ2-5, with a tentative D call TRBD2 (6 bases). CDR3 length equals 14 residues. The V gene lost 4 bases and the J gene lost 4 bases, with 13 bases spanning the gap. The germline V gene has CDR1 LNHDA and CDR2 SQIVND (reference sequence). CDR3: CASSTLALRETQYF. CDR3 nucleotides: TGTGCCAGTAGTACCCTAGCGCTGAGAGAGACCCAGTACTTC.

The rearrangement links TRBV15 to TRBJ2-1; D assignment may be TRBD1 or TRBD2 (6 bases each). V lost 1 base, J lost 10 bases, and 32 bases lay in between. CDR3 length: 20 amino acids. Per the germline V gene, CDR1 is LNHNV and CDR2 is YYDKDF (reference sequence). The CDR3 here is CATSRGQPGGEVTPRREQFF. As DNA, the CDR3 is TGTGCCACCAGCAGAGGCCAGCCCGGGGGCGAAGTAACACCTAGGCGGGAGCAGTTCTTC. The full variable domain, its missing parts supplied by reference TRBV15 and TRBJ2-1, is DAMVIQNPRYQVTQFGKPVTLSCSQTLNHNVMYWYQQKSSQAPKLLFHYYDKDFNNEADTPDNFQSRRPNTSFCFLDIRSPGLGDTAMYLCATSRGQPGGEVTPRREQFFGPGTRLTVL.

This clone appeared a single time. Other DNA sequences in the sample encode the same CDR3. The chain links TRBV5-1 to TRBJ2-6; D unclear. The germline gives CDR1 SGHRS, CDR2 YFSETQ. V gave up 3 bases and J gave up 2 bases, with 9 bases separating them. The CDR3 is 15 amino acids. The CDR3 coding sequence is TGCGCCAGCAGCTCGATGAACCCTGGGGCCAACGTCCTGACTTTC. It translates to CASSSMNPGANVLTF.

The rearrangement uses TRBV5-6 and TRBJ2-3, with 11 bases lining up with TRBD1. The V gene end was trimmed by 2 bases and the J gene end by 5 bases; junction bases not matched to a gene: 4. The CDR3 length is 15 residues. Per germline, CDR1 SGHDT and CDR2 YYEEEE. CDR3 sequence reads: CASSFEGTGGDTQYF. The CDR3 coding sequence is TGTGCCAGCAGCTTTGAAGGGACAGGGGGAGATACGCAGTATTTT.

The genes are TRBV5-6 and TRBJ2-6; TRBD2 matches 9 bases. This CDR3 spans 18 amino acids. The germline CDR1 and CDR2 sequences are SGHDT and YYEEEE. V trimming: 4 bases; J trimming: 0 bases; junction bases outside the gene matches: 8. In DNA form, the CDR3 reads TGTGCCAGCAGCACCCTACTAGCGGGTAGCTCTGGGGCCAACGTCCTGACTTTC. Its protein is CASSTLLAGSSGANVLTF.

This clone has just a few counts. The chain employs TRBV5-1 and TRBJ2-1; the match to TRBD2 covers 9 bases. V shed 3 bases, J shed 5 bases, and the junction held 3 bases outside the gene matches. The CDR3 is 14 amino acids. Germline CDR1 is SGHRS and CDR2 is YFSETQ. Here the CDR3 DNA reads TGCGCCAGCAGCTGGACTAGCGCCAACAATGAGCAGTTCTTC. It yields the protein CASSWTSANNEQFF.

V and J are TRBV5-1 and TRBJ2-1, with D maybe TRBD1 (6 bases). Germline values: CDR1 SGHRS, CDR2 YFSETQ. The CDR3 loop spans 16 amino acids. With 4 bases removed from V and 0 bases from J, the gap between germline ends came to 14 bases. CDR3 sequence reads: CASSANRDSSYNEQFF. Here the CDR3 DNA reads TGCGCCAGCAGCGCCAACAGGGATAGCTCCTACAATGAGCAGTTCTTC.

This chain joins TRBV30 and TRBJ2-7; 7 bases fit TRBD1. This CDR3 comprises 14 residues. Germline loops: CDR1 GTSNPN, CDR2 SVGIG (reference sequence). Germline trimming cut 4 bases from V and 7 bases from J; bases unmatched to any gene: 13. For the CDR3, the DNA is TGTGCCTGGACCTTGGGACAGCCGGACGCAGAGCAGTACTTC. This codes for CAWTLGQPDAEQYF.

The chain joins TRBV9 to TRBJ1-3; the D is unclear. The germline V gene encodes CDR1 SGDLS and CDR2 YYNGEE. The V gene lost 0 bases and the J gene lost 3 bases, with 4 bases spanning the gap. This CDR3 spans 13 amino acids. The CDR3 protein is CASSVEGGNTIYF. The CDR3 region has the DNA TGTGCCAGCAGCGTAGAAGGTGGAAACACCATATATTTT.

The table lists this clone with a few counts. The chain combines TRBV7-9 with TRBJ2-2; no definite D call. The CDR3 extends over 14 amino acids. The V and J ends lost 2 bases and 0 bases respectively, with 4 bases between them. Germline loops: CDR1 SEHNR, CDR2 FQNEAQ (reference sequence). The CDR3 reads CASSLKANTGELFF. The DNA for the CDR3 is TGTGCCAGCAGCTTAAAAGCGAACACCGGGGAGCTGTTTTTT.

The chain links TRBV7-2 to TRBJ2-1; the match to TRBD1 covers 8 bases. The CDR3 consists of 15 residues. Per germline, CDR1 SGHTA and CDR2 FQGNSA. The ends lost 1 base at V and 4 bases at J; junction bases unmatched: 3. The CDR3 region has the DNA TGTGCCAGCAGCTTAGGGACAGGGAGGTACAATGAGCAGTTCTTC. This codes for CASSLGTGRYNEQFF.

V is TRBV10-3 and J is TRBJ1-4; 8 nucleotides match TRBD1. Germline CDR1 is ENHRY and CDR2 is SYGVKD. Trimming at V came to 6 bases and at J to 8 bases, leaving 5 bases not matched to a gene. The CDR3 consists of 13 residues. The DNA of the CDR3 is TGTGCCATCAGGGACAGGGAAGGGGAAAAACTGTTTTTT. Translation gives CAIRDREGEKLFF.

The chain carries TRBV29-1 and TRBJ2-1; D is ambiguous. The CDR3 has 17 amino acids. V was cut by 3 bases and J by 0 bases, with 18 bases left in between. CDR1 and CDR2 from the germline V gene are SQVTM and ANQGSEA. The CDR3 coding sequence is TGCAGCGTTGATCCCGCACCTAAGGTGGGCTCCTACAATGAGCAGTTCTTC. It codes for CSVDPAPKVGSYNEQFF.

This clone was observed a single time. This chain joins TRBV4-2 and TRBJ2-3; 7 bases line up with TRBD2. The CDR3 totals 14 residues. CDR1 is LGHNA, CDR2 YNFKEQ, per germline. The V gene end was trimmed by 1 base and the J gene end by 5 bases; junction bases not matched to a gene: 3. CDR3 region: CASSQGTRLDTQYF. The CDR3 nucleotides are TGTGCCAGCAGCCAAGGGACTAGGCTAGATACGCAGTATTTT.

This clone was observed a single time. The V call is TRBV6-1, the J call TRBJ1-2, with 7 bases that match TRBD1. CDR3 size: 13 residues. The V and J ends lost 6 bases and 5 bases, in that order; junction bases with no gene match: 6. In germline, CDR1 is MNHNS, CDR2 SASEGT. The CDR3 DNA reads as TGTGCCAGCAGGGCGACAGGGAGGTATGGCTACACCTTC. Protein product: CASRATGRYGYTF.

The gene calls are TRBV5-1 and TRBJ2-1; D tentatively reads TRBD1 or TRBD2 (5 bases each). The V and J ends lost 2 bases and 2 bases respectively, with 11 bases between them. Germline V gene sequence: CDR1 SGHRS, CDR2 YFSETQ. The CDR3 covers 15 residues. DNA for the CDR3: TGCGCCAGCAGCTTTGGTGGGACGCCCTACAATGAGCAGTTCTTC. It specifies CASSFGGTPYNEQFF.

This sequence joins TRBV30 and TRBJ2-6, with D perhaps being TRBD1 or TRBD2 (7 bases each). CDR1 GTSNPN and CDR2 SVGIG come from the germline V gene (reference sequence). The ends were cut back, 3 bases at V and 0 bases at J, with 24 bases in the middle. This CDR3 comprises 20 residues. The CDR3, as DNA: TGTGCCTGGAGATCTGGGGGGGGGACAGTCAACGTCTCTGGGGCCAACGTCCTGACTTTC. This codes for CAWRSGGGTVNVSGANVLTF.

This clone was recorded a few times. The chain links TRBV2 to TRBJ2-1; no firm D call. Between the trimmed V and J ends, which lost 6 bases and 9 bases, there was a span of 15 bases. The CDR3 totals 13 residues. Germline-derived CDR1 and CDR2 are SNHLY and FYNNEI. The CDR3 sequence: CASSAPFEPEQFF. As DNA, the CDR3 is TGTGCCAGCAGCGCACCGTTTGAACCTGAGCAGTTCTTC.